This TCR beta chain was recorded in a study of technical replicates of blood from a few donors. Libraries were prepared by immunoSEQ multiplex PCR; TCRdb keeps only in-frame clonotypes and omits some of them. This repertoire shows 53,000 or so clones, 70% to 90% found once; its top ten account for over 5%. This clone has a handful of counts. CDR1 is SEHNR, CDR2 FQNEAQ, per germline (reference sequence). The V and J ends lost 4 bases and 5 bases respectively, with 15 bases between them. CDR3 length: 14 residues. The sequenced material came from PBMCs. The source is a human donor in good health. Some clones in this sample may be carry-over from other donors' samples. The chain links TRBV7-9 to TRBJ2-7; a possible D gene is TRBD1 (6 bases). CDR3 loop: CASSYRDGLNEQYF. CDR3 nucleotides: TGTGCCAGCAGCTACAGGGATGGTCTCAACGAGCAGTACTTC.